This TCR beta chain was captured in a study of glioma-infiltrating T cells. Whole-study context: Dexamethasone exposure before glioma surgery was limited to six or fewer days.

The iRepertoire nested amplicon-rescue multiplex PCR amplified TCR alpha and beta CDR3s from RNA. One entry per CDR3 protein results from TCRdb running MiXCR on the multiplex PCR reads. The table includes a few hundred thousand distinct CDR3 sequences, 41% detected once. This clonotype occurred a few times. This CDR3 is 16 amino acids long. V lost 4 bases to trimming and J lost 2 bases; unmatched junction nucleotides: 9. The germline V gene has CDR1 LGHNA and CDR2 YNFKEQ. The clonotype originates from a human donor with low-grade glioma or glioblastoma, undergoing nonglioma brain surgery, or in good health (not recorded which). Sequenced input: glioma tissue, nonneoplastic brain tissue, or PBMCs (not recorded which). The rearrangement links TRBV4-2 to TRBJ2-7; TRBD1 matches 9 bases. CDR3 amino acids: CASSPRDREGPYEQYF. In nucleotides, the CDR3 is TGTGCCAGCAGCCCCCGGGACAGGGAAGGACCCTACGAGCAGTACTTC.